This T cell receptor beta chain was found in a study of shared clonotypes between healthy human individuals. Study-wide context: Plates per donor: three CD4 naive, three CD4 memory, two CD8 naive, one CD8 memory.

This CDR3 contains 15 residues. Germline CDR1 reads SGDLS; CDR2 reads YYNGEE. Trimming took 0 bases from V and 5 from J, leaving 14 bases between them. Using immunoSEQ multiplex PCR, the repertoire was profiled, and TCRdb retains in-frame clones only, with some absent. Of about 1.1 million clones listed, about 72% are singletons. Everyone who donated was a Caucasian adult who lived in Nashville, Tennessee. The clonotype was recovered from a man aged 18 to 29 in good health. Some clones in this sample may be carry-over from other donors' samples. The chain uses TRBV9 and TRBJ1-1; D is uncertain. Material for sequencing was memory CD4+ T cells from PBMCs. Specified subset: CD45RA-negative fraction. Written as DNA, the CDR3 is TGTGCCAGCAGCGTAGAAGAGGGCTTGAGAACTGAAGCTTTCTTT. It codes for CASSVEEGLRTEAFF.